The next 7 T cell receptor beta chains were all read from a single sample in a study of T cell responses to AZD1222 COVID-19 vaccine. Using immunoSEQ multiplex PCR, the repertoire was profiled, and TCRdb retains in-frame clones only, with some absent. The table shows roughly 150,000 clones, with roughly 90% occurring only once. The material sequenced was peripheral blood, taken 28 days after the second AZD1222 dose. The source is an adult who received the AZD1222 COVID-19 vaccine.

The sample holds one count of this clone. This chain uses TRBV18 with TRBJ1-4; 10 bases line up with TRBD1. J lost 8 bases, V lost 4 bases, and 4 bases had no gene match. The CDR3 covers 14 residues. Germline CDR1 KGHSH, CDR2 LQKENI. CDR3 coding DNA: TGTGCCAGCTCACAAGGACAGGGGGTGGAAAAACTGTTTTTT. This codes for CASSQGQGVEKLFF.

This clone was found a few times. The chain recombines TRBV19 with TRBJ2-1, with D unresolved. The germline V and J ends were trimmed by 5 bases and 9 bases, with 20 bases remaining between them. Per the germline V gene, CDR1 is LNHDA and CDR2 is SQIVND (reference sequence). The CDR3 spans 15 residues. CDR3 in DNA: TGTGCCAGTAGTGCTCCGTCCCGACGCGCTGGTGAGCAGTTCTTC. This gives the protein CASSAPSRRAGEQFF. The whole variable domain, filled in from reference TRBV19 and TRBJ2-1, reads DGGITQSPKYLFRKEGQNVTLSCEQNLNHDAMYWYRQDPGQGLRLIYYSQIVNDFQKGDIAEGYSVSREKKESFPLTVTSAQKNPTAFYLCASSAPSRRAGEQFFGPGTRLTVL.

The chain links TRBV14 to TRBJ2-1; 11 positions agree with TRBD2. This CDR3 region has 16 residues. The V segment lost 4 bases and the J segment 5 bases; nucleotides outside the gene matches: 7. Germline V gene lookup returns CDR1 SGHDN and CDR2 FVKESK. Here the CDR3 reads CASSPIAGGLHNEQFF. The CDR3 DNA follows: TGTGCCAGCAGCCCTATAGCGGGAGGGTTGCACAATGAGCAGTTCTTC.

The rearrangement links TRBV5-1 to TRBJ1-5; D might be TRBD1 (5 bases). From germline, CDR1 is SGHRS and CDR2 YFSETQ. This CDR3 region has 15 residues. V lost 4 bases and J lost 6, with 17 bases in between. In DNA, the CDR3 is TGCGCCAGCAGCCCGGCAGGATCGGGGGGTCAGCCCCAGCATTTT. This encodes CASSPAGSGGQPQHF.

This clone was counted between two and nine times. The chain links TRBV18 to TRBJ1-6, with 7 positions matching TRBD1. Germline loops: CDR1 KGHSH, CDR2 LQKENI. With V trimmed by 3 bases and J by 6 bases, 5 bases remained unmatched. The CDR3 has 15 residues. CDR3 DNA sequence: TGTGCCAGCTCACCTTGGGACAGTACTAATTCACCCCTCCACTTT. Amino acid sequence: CASSPWDSTNSPLHF.

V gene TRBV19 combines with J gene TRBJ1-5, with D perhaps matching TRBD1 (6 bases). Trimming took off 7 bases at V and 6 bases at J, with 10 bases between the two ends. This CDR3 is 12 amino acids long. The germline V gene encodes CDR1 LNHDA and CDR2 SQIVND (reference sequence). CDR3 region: CASMGGGQPQHF. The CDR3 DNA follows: TGTGCCAGTATGGGGGGCGGTCAGCCCCAGCATTTT.

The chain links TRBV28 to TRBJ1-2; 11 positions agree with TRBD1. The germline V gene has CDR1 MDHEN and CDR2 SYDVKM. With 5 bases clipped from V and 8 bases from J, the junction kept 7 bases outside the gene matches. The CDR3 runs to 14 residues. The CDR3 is CASSPSRTGGGYTF. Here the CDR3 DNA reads TGTGCCAGCAGTCCTAGCCGGACAGGGGGCGGCTACACCTTC.